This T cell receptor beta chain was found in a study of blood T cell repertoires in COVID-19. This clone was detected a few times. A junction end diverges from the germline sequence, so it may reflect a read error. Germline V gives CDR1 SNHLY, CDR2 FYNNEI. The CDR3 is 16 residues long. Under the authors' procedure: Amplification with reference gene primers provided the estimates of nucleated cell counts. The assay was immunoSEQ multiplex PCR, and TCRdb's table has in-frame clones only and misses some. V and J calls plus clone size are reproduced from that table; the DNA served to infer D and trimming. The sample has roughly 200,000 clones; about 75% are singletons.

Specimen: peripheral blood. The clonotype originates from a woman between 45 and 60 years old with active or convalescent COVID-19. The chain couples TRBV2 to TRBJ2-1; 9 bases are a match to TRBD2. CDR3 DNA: TGTGCCAGCACGGGGAGGCGGGGGGGCTCCGACAATGAGCAGTTCTTC. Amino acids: CASTGRRGGSDNEQFF.